This T cell receptor beta chain comes out of a study of T cell responses to AZD1222 COVID-19 vaccine. The repertoire was sequenced with immunoSEQ multiplex PCR; TCRdb's copy has only in-frame clones and lacks some. The sample carries approximately 150,000 clones, 88% recorded once. Trimming took 0 bases from V and 0 from J; bases not matched to a gene: 6. The CDR3 has 17 amino acids. CDR1 SGHRS and CDR2 YFSETQ come from the germline V gene. The origin of this receptor is an adult who received the AZD1222 COVID-19 vaccine. The sample was peripheral blood, taken 28 days after the second AZD1222 dose. This chain links TRBV5-1 with TRBJ1-1; 9 bases are a match to TRBD1. DNA of the CDR3: TGCGCCAGCAGCTTGGTTGGGACAGGGAGCGTGAACACTGAAGCTTTCTTT. As protein: CASSLVGTGSVNTEAFF.